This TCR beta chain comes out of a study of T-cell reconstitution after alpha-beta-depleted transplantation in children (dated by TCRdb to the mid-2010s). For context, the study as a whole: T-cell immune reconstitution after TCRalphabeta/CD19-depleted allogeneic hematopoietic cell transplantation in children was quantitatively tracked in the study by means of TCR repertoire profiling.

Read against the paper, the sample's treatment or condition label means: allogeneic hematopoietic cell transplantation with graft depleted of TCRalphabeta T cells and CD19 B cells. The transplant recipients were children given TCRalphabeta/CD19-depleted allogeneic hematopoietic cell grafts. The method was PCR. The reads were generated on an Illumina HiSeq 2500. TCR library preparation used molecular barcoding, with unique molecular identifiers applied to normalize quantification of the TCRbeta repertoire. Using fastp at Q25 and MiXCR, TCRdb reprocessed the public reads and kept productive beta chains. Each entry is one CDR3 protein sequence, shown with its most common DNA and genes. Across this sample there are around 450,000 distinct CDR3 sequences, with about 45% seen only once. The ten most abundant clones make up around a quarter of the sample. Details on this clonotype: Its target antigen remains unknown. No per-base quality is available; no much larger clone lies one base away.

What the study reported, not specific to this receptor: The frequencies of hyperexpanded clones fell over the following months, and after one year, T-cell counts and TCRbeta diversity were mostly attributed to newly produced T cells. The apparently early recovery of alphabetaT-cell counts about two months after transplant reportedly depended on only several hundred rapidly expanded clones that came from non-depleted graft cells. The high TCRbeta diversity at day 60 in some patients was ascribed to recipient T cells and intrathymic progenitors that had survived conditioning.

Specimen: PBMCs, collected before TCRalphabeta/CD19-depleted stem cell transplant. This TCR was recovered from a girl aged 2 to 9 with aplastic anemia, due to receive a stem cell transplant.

The nucleotide sequence reads TGCAGTGCTCCCCGGCGGCGGGAGGGCACAGATACGCAGTATTTT. The encoded protein is CSAPRRREGTDTQYF. The V and J genes are TRBV20-1 and TRBJ2-3, with 8 bases matching TRBD2. Ends trimmed: V by 5 bases, J by 1 base; bases unmatched to a gene: 8. The CDR3, from cysteine to phenylalanine, totals 15 residues. Only the CDR3 region is kept as DNA, spanning 45 bases read in frame from base 1. Taken from the germline V gene (reference sequence), the CDR1 and CDR2 loops are DFQATT and SNEGSKA.